This T cell receptor beta chain was found in a study of blood T cell repertoires in COVID-19. Study information: PBMCs, B-cell-depleted T cells, or T cells were the source of the cDNA or gDNA that made up the material.

Participants, 18 to 89 years old, spanned about two dozen US areas. Original data processing: Quantification of nucleated cells was approximated via reference gene primer amplification. Only in-frame clones appear in the TCRdb table, and some are missing; sequencing was by immunoSEQ multiplex PCR. The DNA was the basis for D and trimming; V, J and clone size are from that table. The sample consists of under 200,000 clones, under 90% of them appearing once. CDR1 MNHEY and CDR2 SVGAGI come from the germline V gene. Trimming cost V 0 bases and J 2 bases, with 8 bases left between them. The CDR3 spans 14 residues.

This TCR was sampled from a woman aged 60-70 years who had recovered from COVID-19. The chain employs TRBV6-5 and TRBJ2-7, with D maybe TRBD1 (6 bases). Sequences were obtained from PBMCs or T cells enriched from blood (not recorded which). Written as DNA, the CDR3 is TGTGCCAGCAGTTACTCAAGGACAGCCTACGAGCAGTACTTC. It specifies CASSYSRTAYEQYF.